This T cell receptor (beta chain) came from a study of blood T cell repertoires in COVID-19. About the study: COVID-19 samples collected from the United States, Italy and Spain covered acute and convalescent phases. PBMCs, B-cell-depleted T cells, or T cells were the source of the cDNA or gDNA that made up the material.

The CDR3 consists of 13 residues. Germline lookup yields CDR1 MNHEY and CDR2 SMNVEV (reference sequence). V was shortened by 3 bases and J by 7 bases, with 12 bases between the two germline ends. As processed by the authors: The authors estimated nucleated cell counts from reference gene primer amplification. Profiled with immunoSEQ multiplex PCR; TCRdb holds only in-frame clones, not every one. D and trimming come from the DNA, and the V and J calls and clone size come from that table. The repertoire holds under 150,000 clones, with approximately 87% as singletons. The receptor's source is a woman aged 40 to 49 with acute or convalescent COVID-19. This chain connects TRBV27 to TRBJ1-2, with D perhaps matching TRBD1 (6 bases). Sequencing was carried out using peripheral blood. CDR3 residues: CASSLRGILGYTF. CDR3 sequence (DNA): TGTGCCAGCAGTTTGAGGGGGATTCTTGGCTACACCTTC.